The 11 T cell receptor beta chains presented below share a single source sample, sequenced in a study of blood T cells in healthy people across ages. A J-beta primer mix and a sample-barcoded 5' primer were used in a second PCR of roughly 6 to 12 cycles. A single record per CDR3 protein comes from TCRdb applying MiXCR to the 5' RACE reads. This sample has about 1.8 million distinct CDR3 sequences, with around half found just once. The sample taken for sequencing was blood. These receptors were collected from a woman aged 40 to 50 in good health.

With regard to this clonotype: One end of the junction varies from germline; a read error may be responsible. J is TRBJ1-2 and V is TRBV6-5; D ambiguous. Germline assignment: CDR1 MNHEY and CDR2 SVGAGI. The CDR3 is 14 residues long. Written as DNA, the CDR3 is TGTGCCAGCAGTCGGACCGTTTTTACTTATGGCTTCACCTTC. Translation gives CASSRTVFTYGFTF.

For this clonotype: The conserved phenylalanine or tryptophan normally closing the CDR3 is absent here, so this likely arose from a read error. The genes are TRBV4-2 and TRBJ1-2; no clear D gene. Between the trimmed V and J ends, which lost 0 bases and 4 bases, there was a span of 12 bases. The CDR3 sequence is 15 residues long. Germline V gene sequence: CDR1 LGHNA, CDR2 YNFKEQ. CDR3 region: CASSQDTSSAYGYTL. Here the CDR3 DNA reads TGTGCCAGCAGCCAAGATACCTCGAGTGCCTATGGCTACACCTTG.

The table lists this clonotype with a count of one. The chain carries TRBV24-1 and TRBJ2-1, with TRBD1 matching 11 bases. The CDR3 consists of 12 residues. Trimming at V came to 10 bases and at J to 12 bases, leaving 7 bases not matched to a gene. The germline gives CDR1 KGHDR, CDR2 SFDVKD. CDR3 coding DNA: TGTGCCACGGGACAGGGGGTAGGGGTGCAGTTCTTC. Its translation: CATGQGVGVQFF.

This clonotype occurred many times. The junction differs from germline at one of its ends, possibly a read error. The gene calls are TRBV6-5 and TRBJ2-1; 8 nucleotides agree with TRBD1. This CDR3 comprises 13 residues. Germline V gene lookup returns CDR1 MNHEY and CDR2 SVGAGI. The CDR3 sequence is CASSDSGGDEQFF. CDR3 in DNA: TGTGCCAGCAGTGACTCAGGGGGCGATGAGCAGTTCTTC.

This sequence joins TRBV7-2 and TRBJ2-5, with D unresolved. The CDR3 has 15 amino acids. Trimming left V 7 bases short and J 2 bases short, with 17 bases between. CDR1 and CDR2 (germline): SGHTA, FQGNSA. The CDR3 is CASKAWPAGQETQYF. CDR3 DNA: TGTGCCAGCAAAGCTTGGCCAGCCGGGCAAGAGACCCAGTACTTC.

This clonotype was counted a few times. The V call is TRBV10-3, the J call TRBJ1-6, with 8 bases identical to TRBD1. Looked up from germline, CDR1 is ENHRY and CDR2 is SYGVKD. The CDR3 length is 15 residues. Unmatched junction bases numbered 5, after V lost 3 bases and J lost 7 bases. The CDR3 DNA reads TGTGCCATCAGTGATTGGACAGGGAACAATTCACCCCTCCACTTT. It translates to CAISDWTGNNSPLHF.

CDR3 sequence reads: CASSYTLYEQYF. The CDR3 DNA sequence: TGTGCCAGCAGTTACACCCTCTACGAGCAGTACTTC. The chain employs TRBV6-2 or TRBV6-3 and TRBJ2-7; D ambiguous. Germline CDR1 and CDR2: MNHEY and SVGEGT. The V gene lost 2 bases and the J gene lost 3 bases, with 5 bases spanning the gap. The CDR3 is 12 residues long.

This chain uses TRBV6-1 with TRBJ2-1; TRBD2 aligns across 7 bases. This CDR3 has 15 amino acids. The germline V gene has CDR1 MNHNS and CDR2 SASEGT. V was pared by 2 bases and J by 3 bases, with 4 bases of the junction left unmatched. The CDR3 sequence: CASSEKQRGYNEQFF. The CDR3 DNA reads as TGTGCCAGCAGTGAAAAGCAGCGGGGCTACAATGAGCAGTTCTTC.

This sequence joins TRBV21-1 and TRBJ2-5; the table names TRBD1, a call not compared with the DNA. The J call may be wrong; the DNA end is better matched by TRBJ2-7. TRBV21-1 is a pseudogene segment. The CDR3 runs to 18 residues. CDR3 nucleotides: TGTGCCAGCAGCAAAGAGCCTGAGGACAGGGGAGGTGGCTACGAGCAGTACTTC. Amino acid sequence: CASSKEPEDRGGGYEQYF.

This clonotype came up a few times. The rearrangement links TRBV7-8 to TRBJ2-7; the match to TRBD2 covers 12 bases. V was clipped by 8 bases and J by 5 bases; unmatched bases: 10. The CDR3 has 15 amino acids. Germline loops: CDR1 SGHVS, CDR2 FQNEAQ. CDR3: CASWTSGDTHHEQYF. The CDR3 DNA reads as TGTGCCAGCTGGACTAGCGGGGACACCCACCACGAGCAGTACTTC.

This clonotype was recorded a few times. The V call is TRBV20-1, the J call TRBJ2-1; maybe TRBD2 (5 bases). Germline V gene lookup returns CDR1 DFQATT and CDR2 SNEGSKA (reference sequence). V was clipped by 1 base and J by 1 base, with 14 bases between them. There are 16 residues in the CDR3. CDR3 sequence reads: CSARGGRGVSYNEQFF. The CDR3 coding sequence is TGCAGTGCTAGAGGAGGACGGGGTGTATCCTACAATGAGCAGTTCTTC.